A selection of T cell receptor beta chains follows, all from one sample in a study of T cell repertoires in cytomegalovirus infection. TCRdb independently ran MiXCR on the reads; one entry per CDR3 protein. The sample has some 940,000 distinct CDR3 sequences, around 30% seen once. No antigen has been identified for these receptors. The source was cultured CD8+ T cells from PBMCs, collected from culture after CMV antigen stimulation. The receptors were gathered from a human donor in good health (CMV status not recorded). Some clones in this sample may be carry-over from other donors' samples. The CDR3 runs from the conserved cysteine through the conserved F or W. Fields, in order: CDR3 length, V gene, D gene, clone size, J gene, CDR3 protein, CDR3 DNA. A D gene is named only where the DNA matches it firmly. The size entry is marked missing in some rows and otherwise reads once, few, many or a size class.

14,TRBV11-2,-,-,TRBJ1-2,CASSLGPGHYGYTF,TGTGCCAGCAGCTTAGGCCCGGGGCACTATGGCTACACCTTC
16,TRBV13,-,few,TRBJ1-3,CASSLGPAGAGNTIYF,TGTGCCAGCAGCTTAGGACCCGCAGGGGCTGGAAACACCATATATTTT
13,TRBV6-5,TRBD1,-,TRBJ2-3,CASTDRGSDTQYF,TGTGCCAGCACGGACAGGGGTTCAGATACGCAGTATTTT
14,TRBV28,-,-,TRBJ1-5,CATTGQTRNQPQHF,TGTGCCACCACCGGACAGACAAGAAATCAGCCCCAGCATTTT
16,TRBV4-2,TRBD2,few,TRBJ2-5,CASSPLVVGGQETQYF,TGTGCCAGCAGCCCCCTGGTGGTGGGAGGGCAAGAGACCCAGTACTTC
15,TRBV4-1,TRBD2,-,TRBJ2-1,CASSHASGGAHEQFF,TGCGCCAGCAGCCACGCCAGCGGGGGGGCCCATGAGCAGTTCTTC
16,TRBV14,-,-,TRBJ1-2,CASSARGGSLGNGYTF,TGTGCCAGCAGCGCCCGCGGGGGATCATTGGGGAATGGCTACACCTTC
14,TRBV7-2,TRBD1,many,TRBJ2-7,CASSAAGTGYEQYF,TGTGCCAGCAGCGCCGCCGGGACAGGCTACGAGCAGTACTTC
14,TRBV12-3/TRBV12-4,-,-,TRBJ2-1,CASSPRDFYNEQFF,TGTGCCAGCAGTCCCCGGGACTTTTACAATGAGCAGTTCTTC
13,TRBV6-6,-,many,TRBJ2-3,CASSPTFGDTQYF,TGTGCCAGCAGTCCCACCTTTGGGGATACGCAGTATTTT
13,TRBV4-1,-,-,TRBJ1-1,CASSPHVNTEAFF,TGCGCCAGCAGCCCTCATGTGAACACTGAAGCTTTCTTT
16,TRBV7-6,-,few,TRBJ2-4,CASSNRDMERGNIQYF,TGTGCCAGCAGCAACCGGGACATGGAACGGGGGAACATTCAGTACTTC
15,TRBV7-3,TRBD2,-,TRBJ2-1,CASSYRAGGHNEQFF,TGTGCCAGCAGCTACCGGGCGGGGGGGCATAATGAGCAGTTCTTC
18,TRBV7-9,TRBD1,few,TRBJ2-6,CASSPLGRGRAGANVLTF,TGTGCCAGCAGCCCTCTTGGCAGGGGGAGAGCCGGGGCCAACGTCCTGACTTTC
21,TRBV7-2,TRBD1,many,TRBJ2-2,CASSLVVGLIYRGTNTGELFF,TGTGCCAGCAGCTTAGTCGTTGGCCTTATTTACAGGGGGACGAACACCGGGGAGCTGTTTTTT
18,TRBV7-9,TRBD1,many,TRBJ2-2,CASSLNTRTGRNTGELFF,TGTGCCAGCAGTCTTAACACCCGGACAGGGCGGAACACCGGGGAGCTGTTTTTT
14,TRBV4-1,-,-,TRBJ1-1,CASSQGRVNTEAFF,TGCGCCAGCAGCCAAGGGAGGGTTAACACTGAAGCTTTCTTT
15,TRBV12-3/TRBV12-4,-,many,TRBJ2-5,CASSQHLTAFGTQYF,TGTGCCAGCAGTCAACACCTGACGGCTTTCGGGACCCAGTACTTC
14,TRBV10-3,TRBD2,few,TRBJ2-7,CAISDSGAPQEQYF,TGTGCCATCAGTGATAGCGGGGCCCCGCAGGAGCAGTACTTC
15,TRBV10-2,-,-,TRBJ2-1,CASRVGQTGYNEQFF,TGCGCCAGCAGGGTGGGACAAACTGGATACAATGAGCAGTTCTTC
13,TRBV6-2/TRBV6-3,-,-,TRBJ2-5,CASRVDPGETQYF,TGTGCCAGCAGAGTAGACCCGGGAGAGACCCAGTACTTC
15,TRBV12-3/TRBV12-4,TRBD2,-,TRBJ2-3,CASSHTSANTDTQYF,TGTGCCAGCAGTCATACTAGCGCCAACACAGATACGCAGTATTTT
13,TRBV24-1,-,-,TRBJ1-1,CATRGAGSTEAFF,TGTGCCACCAGGGGGGCGGGGAGTACTGAAGCTTTCTTT
16,TRBV7-6,TRBD1,many,TRBJ2-1,CASSPGTGSKWNEQFF,TGTGCCAGCAGTCCTGGGACAGGGAGTAAATGGAATGAGCAGTTCTTC
14,TRBV12-3/TRBV12-4,TRBD2,few,TRBJ2-3,CASILAGATDTQYF,TGTGCCAGCATTCTAGCGGGGGCCACAGATACGCAGTATTTT
13,TRBV7-9,-,few,TRBJ1-6,CASSPGGASPLHF,TGTGCCAGCAGCCCCGGGGGGGCGTCACCCCTCCACTTT
15,TRBV20-1,-,-,TRBJ1-6,CSGIRKQPYNSPLHF,TGCAGTGGAATCAGGAAACAGCCCTATAATTCACCCCTCCACTTT
18,TRBV6-5,TRBD2,-,TRBJ2-6,CASKLTSGGLSGANVLTF,TGTGCCAGCAAACTGACTAGCGGGGGACTCTCTGGGGCCAACGTCCTGACTTTC
10,TRBV7-9,-,-,TRBJ2-5,CASSLTLKYF,TGTGCCAGCAGCTTAACCCTCAAGTACTTC
13,TRBV7-6,-,few,TRBJ1-2,CATPTLTNYGYTF,TGTGCCACCCCGACACTCACTAACTATGGCTACACCTTC